Listed below are T cell receptor beta chains from one sample, sequenced in a study of early T cells in non-severe SARS-CoV-2 infection. TCRdb re-derived calls from the 5' RACE reads in MiXCR, one entry per CDR3 protein. The sample includes about 70,000 distinct CDR3 sequences, about 12% of them seen just once. Source: whole blood, taken at baseline. The receptors stem from an adult who was a healthcare worker with PCR-confirmed SARS-CoV-2 infection or an uninfected control (not recorded which). The donor label of this sample is uncertain. Each CDR3 is given with its conserved first and last residue. A D gene is named only where the DNA matches it firmly. Rows may omit the clone size; those that give it use once, few, many or a size class.

size: few
V: TRBV20-1
J: TRBJ2-5
D: TRBD2
CDR3: CSAIKREAQETQYF
DNA: TGCAGTGCTATCAAGCGGGAGGCCCAAGAGACCCAGTACTTC

size: NA
V: TRBV19
J: TRBJ2-7
D: NA
CDR3: CASSWGAGSYEQYF
DNA: TGTGCCAGTTCATGGGGGGCGGGCTCCTACGAGCAGTACTTC

size: NA
V: TRBV11-3
J: TRBJ2-7
D: TRBD2
CDR3: CASRSTSGYEQYF
DNA: TGTGCCAGCAGGTCCACTAGCGGATACGAGCAGTACTTC

size: few
V: TRBV7-8
J: TRBJ2-1
D: NA
CDR3: CASSLALGSRAHEQFF
DNA: TGTGCCAGCAGCTTAGCGTTGGGAAGTCGCGCGCATGAGCAGTTCTTC

size: few
V: TRBV6-2/TRBV6-3
J: TRBJ2-1
D: TRBD2
CDR3: CASSNLPGSGGASWKDEQFF
DNA: TGTGCCAGCAGTAACCTCCCGGGTAGCGGGGGGGCCTCCTGGAAGGATGAGCAGTTCTTC

size: few
V: TRBV6-6
J: TRBJ1-1
D: NA
CDR3: CASSYSRTVNTEAFF
DNA: TGTGCCAGCAGTTACTCCCGGACAGTGAACACTGAAGCTTTCTTT

size: few
V: TRBV12-3/TRBV12-4
J: TRBJ2-1
D: TRBD1
CDR3: CASSFRQGVDEQFF
DNA: TGTGCCAGCAGTTTTCGGCAGGGGGTCGATGAGCAGTTCTTC

size: few
V: TRBV5-1
J: TRBJ2-3
D: NA
CDR3: CASSSPGGSSDTQYF
DNA: TGCGCCAGCAGCTCGCCTGGCGGAAGCTCGGATACGCAGTATTTT

size: NA
V: TRBV19
J: TRBJ2-1
D: TRBD2
CDR3: CASSREGLATEQFF
DNA: TGTGCCAGTAGTAGGGAGGGCCTTGCAACTGAGCAGTTCTTC

size: many
V: TRBV7-2
J: TRBJ1-6
D: TRBD1
CDR3: CASSPRSGQVNSPLHF
DNA: TGTGCCAGCAGCCCCAGAAGTGGACAGGTGAATTCACCCCTCCACTTT

size: NA
V: TRBV20-1
J: TRBJ2-1
D: NA
CDR3: CSAGPSRSNEQFF
DNA: TGCAGTGCTGGCCCCTCAAGATCGAATGAGCAGTTCTTC

size: few
V: TRBV7-8
J: TRBJ2-6
D: NA
CDR3: CASSSAGTQARGANVLTF
DNA: TGTGCCAGCAGCAGTGCCGGGACCCAGGCGCGAGGGGCCAACGTCCTGACTTTC

size: NA
V: TRBV5-5
J: TRBJ2-4
D: TRBD1
CDR3: CASSRDRDRNIQYF
DNA: TGTGCCAGCAGCCGGGACAGGGACCGAAACATTCAGTACTTC

size: NA
V: TRBV10-3
J: TRBJ2-7
D: NA
CDR3: CAISEEDGTVEQYF
DNA: TGTGCCATCAGTGAAGAGGACGGGACGGTCGAGCAGTACTTC

size: many
V: TRBV12-3/TRBV12-4
J: TRBJ2-4
D: NA
CDR3: CASSLEGGLAKNIQYF
DNA: TGTGCCAGCAGTTTAGAAGGGGGTTTGGCCAAAAACATTCAGTACTTC

size: NA
V: TRBV6-2/TRBV6-3
J: TRBJ2-3
D: TRBD1
CDR3: CASSSDRYTDTQYF
DNA: TGTGCCAGCAGTTCGGACAGGTACACAGATACGCAGTATTTT

size: NA
V: TRBV20-1
J: TRBJ2-3
D: TRBD2
CDR3: CSAETSGRVADTQYF
DNA: TGCAGTGCCGAGACTAGCGGGAGAGTCGCAGATACGCAGTATTTT

size: NA
V: TRBV27
J: TRBJ2-2
D: NA
CDR3: CASRFISGELFF
DNA: TGTGCCAGCCGATTTATCTCGGGGGAGCTGTTTTTT

size: few
V: TRBV3-1
J: TRBJ1-1
D: TRBD1
CDR3: CASRRQGAGTEAFF
DNA: TGTGCCAGCAGGCGACAGGGGGCGGGCACTGAAGCTTTCTTT

size: few
V: TRBV9
J: TRBJ2-5
D: NA
CDR3: CASSPWGSRETQYF
DNA: TGTGCCAGCAGCCCATGGGGTTCCCGAGAGACCCAGTACTTC

size: once
V: TRBV18
J: TRBJ2-5
D: TRBD2
CDR3: CASSPEAGQETQYF
DNA: TGTGCCAGCTCACCTGAAGCGGGGCAAGAGACCCAGTACTTC

size: NA
V: TRBV29-1
J: TRBJ1-2
D: TRBD1
CDR3: CSGRQGASHGYTF
DNA: TGCAGCGGAAGACAGGGGGCATCCCATGGCTACACCTTC

size: once
V: TRBV5-1
J: TRBJ2-3
D: NA
CDR3: CASSEGRATDTQYF
DNA: TGCGCCAGCAGCGAGGGACGAGCGACAGATACGCAGTATTTT

size: many
V: TRBV5-1
J: TRBJ2-3
D: TRBD2
CDR3: CASSLTSGETDTQYF
DNA: TGCGCCAGCAGCTTGACTAGCGGGGAAACAGATACGCAGTATTTT

size: few
V: TRBV12-5
J: TRBJ2-3
D: NA
CDR3: CASGLAVTKTGYGKYGRGKDTQYF
DNA: TGTGCTAGTGGTTTGGCTGTAACGAAAACCGGCTATGGTAAATATGGGCGCGGGAAGGATACGCAGTATTTT

size: NA
V: TRBV7-7
J: TRBJ2-1
D: NA
CDR3: CASSLGLNDEQFF
DNA: TGTGCCAGCAGCTTAGGTCTTAATGATGAGCAGTTCTTC